The 23 T cell receptor beta chains below come from one sample, sequenced in a study of regulatory T cells in long-lasting Graves disease. With iRepertoire HTBI primers and Arm-PCR of CDR3 regions, TCR beta libraries were built. TCRdb processed the multiplex PCR reads anew with MiXCR; each CDR3 protein has one entry. The profile shows 510,000 or so distinct CDR3 sequences, around 12% of them singletons. Regarding time point: newly diagnosed GD, antithyroid drugs for less than 3 months. From PBMCs, RNA was extracted and then used to make the TCR library. The sample also formed part of further work on T cells in Graves' hyperthyroidism and ophthalmopathy.

The sequenced sample was peripheral blood mononuclear cells (PBMCs), obtained at new diagnosis, from a patient treated with antithyroid drugs. The source is a woman aged 30 to 39 with Graves disease.

The rearrangement links TRBV6-9 to TRBJ2-7; a possible D gene is TRBD1 (5 bases). CDR1 and CDR2 (germline): MNHGY, SVAAGI. CDR3 length: 14 residues. V lost 3 bases, J lost 7 bases, and 16 bases lay in between. This CDR3 reads CASSYGLGAREQYF. CDR3 nucleotide sequence: TGTGCCAGCAGTTACGGGTTAGGGGCTCGTGAGCAGTACTTC.

This clonotype was recorded a few times. Without the conserved terminal phenylalanine or tryptophan, this CDR3 likely stems from a read error. The rearrangement joins TRBV10-3 to TRBJ2-2; TRBD1 or TRBD2 may be the D gene (5 bases each). The CDR3 consists of 18 residues. Trimming shortened V by 2 bases and J by 0 bases, and 16 bases separated the two germline ends. Germline V lookup: CDR1 ENHRY, CDR2 SYGVKD. CDR3: CAISENVLVGANTGELFS. The DNA for the CDR3 is TGTGCCATCAGTGAGAATGTCTTAGTGGGGGCGAACACCGGGGAGCTGTTTTCT.

This clonotype was counted many times. CDR3 coding DNA: TGTGCCAGCAGTTTGTTCCTAGCGGGAAAGCGGGAGACCCAGTACTTC. Encoded protein: CASSLFLAGKRETQYF. The chain recombines TRBV28 with TRBJ2-5, with 9 positions matching TRBD2. Germline V gene lookup returns CDR1 MDHEN and CDR2 SYDVKM. This CDR3 spans 16 amino acids. J was trimmed by 5 bases and V by 3 bases; bases with no gene match: 10.

In its sample, this clonotype was seen many times. The chain couples TRBV27 to TRBJ2-4, with TRBD1 identical over 9 bases. CDR3 length: 14 amino acids. In germline, CDR1 is MNHEY, CDR2 SMNVEV (reference sequence). Unmatched junction bases numbered 4, after V lost 3 bases and J lost 7 bases. The CDR3 sequence is CASSFNGQGNIQYF. CDR3 in DNA: TGTGCCAGCAGTTTCAACGGACAGGGGAACATTCAGTACTTC.

Comment on this clonotype: The CDR3 does not close with the conserved phenylalanine or tryptophan, likely indicating a read error. This chain links TRBV2 with TRBJ1-5, with 7 bases aligning to TRBD1. CDR3 length equals 15 residues. Germline CDR1 SNHLY, CDR2 FYNNEI. The DNA of the CDR3 is TGTGCCAGCAGGTCGGAGGACAGGCACAATCAACCCCAGCATTCT. Translated: CASRSEDRHNQPQHS.

This clonotype was recorded at least ten times. The J gene is TRBJ1-3, the V gene TRBV11-3, with 8 nucleotides matching TRBD1. Germline values: CDR1 SGHNT, CDR2 YENEEA. The CDR3 is 19 amino acids. V gave up 0 bases and J gave up 0 bases; unmatched junction bases: 10. CDR3 DNA sequence: TGTGCCAGCAGCTTAGATCTCCGACAGGGGAGAGGCTCTGGAAACACCATATATTTT. This gives the protein CASSLDLRQGRGSGNTIYF.

This clonotype was observed a few times. This chain joins TRBV19 and TRBJ2-4, with TRBD1 matching 9 bases. The V gene end was trimmed by 6 bases and the J gene end by 8 bases; junction bases not matched to a gene: 11. The CDR3 has 15 amino acids. Per germline, CDR1 LNHDA and CDR2 SQIVND (reference sequence). The CDR3 nucleotides are TGTGCCAGTAGCAATTCGGACAGGGGAAGATACATTCAGTACTTC. It encodes CASSNSDRGRYIQYF.

V usage is TRBV10-1 and J usage is TRBJ2-1; 7 bases are a match to TRBD2. Unmatched junction bases numbered 9, after V lost 3 bases and J lost 4 bases. CDR3 size: 16 residues. Germline V gene lookup returns CDR1 WNHNN and CDR2 SYGVQD (reference sequence). The CDR3 bases are TGCGCCAGCAGTGAAATTCAACTAGCGAATTACAATGAGCAGTTCTTC. Protein: CASSEIQLANYNEQFF.

At least ten counts were recorded for this clonotype. The chain recombines TRBV9 with TRBJ2-1; TRBD1 agrees at 8 bases. The J call is doubtful: the DNA matches TRBJ2-5 better. CDR1 is SGDLS, CDR2 YYNGEE, per germline. This CDR3 has 14 residues. CDR3 region: CASSLGQASKTQYF. The CDR3 nucleotides are TGTGCCAGCAGCTTGGGACAGGCGTCAAAGACCCAGTACTTC.

The J gene is TRBJ2-1, the V gene TRBV12-3 or TRBV12-4; D unclear. The CDR3 spans 13 residues. V lost 6 bases, J lost 6 bases, and 12 bases lay in between. CDR3 nucleotides: TGTGCCAGCAGCCCTTCCCGTACCAATGAGCAGTTCTTC. Its translation: CASSPSRTNEQFF.

V usage is TRBV2 and J usage is TRBJ2-5; 8 positions match TRBD1. V shed 6 bases, J shed 5 bases, and the junction held 5 bases outside the gene matches. CDR1 and CDR2 (germline): SNHLY, FYNNEI. The length of the CDR3 is 13 residues. As DNA, the CDR3 is TGTGCCAGCAGCGACAGGGGTCCCGAGACCCAGTACTTC. It specifies CASSDRGPETQYF.

This clonotype occurred a few times. One end of the junction varies from germline; a read error may be responsible. This chain links TRBV7-9 with TRBJ2-7, with D possibly called TRBD1 or TRBD2 (5 bases each). The CDR3 runs 14 residues. Germline V lookup: CDR1 SEHNR, CDR2 FQNEAQ (reference sequence). The CDR3 region is CAGSPGASSYEQYF. The CDR3 DNA follows: TGTGCCGGCAGCCCCGGGGCTTCCTCCTACGAGCAGTACTTC.

Many counts were recorded for this clonotype. The J gene is TRBJ2-1, the V gene TRBV19, with TRBD2 matching over 16 bases. After removal of 3 bases from V and 8 bases from J, the junction contained 7 bases not matched to a gene. CDR3 length equals 17 residues. The germline V gene encodes CDR1 LNHDA and CDR2 SQIVND (reference sequence). The CDR3: CASSMGLAGGPWDEQFF. CDR3 in DNA: TGTGCCAGTAGTATGGGACTAGCGGGAGGGCCTTGGGATGAGCAGTTCTTC.

As for this clonotype: A far more abundant clone sits one base away, making this likely a read error. The chain joins TRBV11-2 to TRBJ2-3; 7 nucleotides match TRBD2. The DNA end lines up better with TRBJ2-7; the J call may be wrong. This CDR3 spans 14 amino acids. Germline CDR1 and CDR2: SGHAT and FQNNGV. CDR3 nucleotides: TGTGCCAGCAGCTTTGTGGGAGGGCCTTTCGAGCAGTACTTC. Amino acid sequence: CASSFVGGPFEQYF.

This clonotype was observed at least ten times. The chain links TRBV12-3 or TRBV12-4 to TRBJ1-3, with TRBD1 matching 7 bases. This CDR3 is built from 16 residues. V dropped 6 bases and J dropped 2; count of bases not matched to a gene: 10. CDR3 sequence: CASSITGQLTGNTIYF. The CDR3 coding sequence is TGTGCCAGCAGCATAACGGGACAGTTGACTGGAAACACCATATATTTT.

This clonotype was observed at least ten times. The rearrangement uses TRBV24-1 and TRBJ2-3; TRBD2 matches 7 bases. The germline CDR1 and CDR2 sequences are KGHDR and SFDVKD. Trimming cost V 1 base and J 0 bases; bases outside gene matches: 15. The CDR3 sequence is 20 residues long. The CDR3 nucleotides read TGTGCCACCAGTGATTTCGGGACCCAGGGAGGGCTCGGAAGCACAGATACGCAGTATTTT. Protein: CATSDFGTQGGLGSTDTQYF.

This clonotype appeared many times. V is TRBV20-1 and J is TRBJ1-1; D is uncertain. V was trimmed by 0 bases and J by 4 bases, leaving 15 bases between them. Per germline, CDR1 DFQATT and CDR2 SNEGSKA (reference sequence). CDR3 length equals 15 residues. Here the CDR3 DNA reads TGCAGTGCTAGAGACCCCGGGGAGGGTAGCACTGAAGCTTTCTTT. It translates to CSARDPGEGSTEAFF.

The sample holds a few counts of this clonotype. The rearrangement joins TRBV6-2 or TRBV6-3 to TRBJ1-1; no firm D call. The CDR3 is 14 residues long. The germline V gene has CDR1 MNHEY and CDR2 SVGEGT. V lost 2 bases, J lost 1 base, and 8 bases lay in between. CDR3 nucleotides: TGTGCCAGCAGTTACGGTCCAGGGAACACTGAAGCTTTCTTT. This gives the protein CASSYGPGNTEAFF.

This clonotype was counted many times. The J gene is TRBJ2-7, the V gene TRBV7-2; weak D call: TRBD2 (5 bases). The CDR3 is 15 amino acids. V was pared by 3 bases and J by 0 bases, with 12 bases between. From germline, CDR1 is SGHTA and CDR2 FQGNSA. The chain's CDR3 is CASSFRSGYSYEQYF. In DNA, the CDR3 is TGTGCCAGCAGCTTTCGCAGCGGATACTCCTACGAGCAGTACTTC. The whole variable domain, remainder taken from reference TRBV7-2 and TRBJ2-7, is GAGVSQSPSNKVTEKGKDVELRCDPISGHTALYWYRQSLGQGLEFLIYFQGNSAPDKSGLPSDRFSAERTGGSVSTLTIQRTQQEDSAVYLCASSFRSGYSYEQYFGPGTRLTVT.

This clonotype was observed many times. The gene calls are TRBV18 and TRBJ2-5; D gene uncertain. Germline V gene data show CDR1 as KGHSH and CDR2 as LQKENI. Trimming removed 6 bases at V and 3 bases at J, with 11 bases between. The CDR3 spans 13 residues. The chain's CDR3 is CASSPRPKETQYF. The CDR3 bases are TGTGCCAGCTCGCCGCGACCGAAAGAGACCCAGTACTTC.

The chain uses TRBV29-1 and TRBJ2-3; TRBD1 aligns across 9 bases. CDR1 and CDR2 (germline): SQVTM, ANQGSEA. The CDR3 runs to 16 residues. The J segment lost 3 bases and the V segment lost 4 bases, leaving 11 bases of the junction unmatched. CDR3 in amino acids: CSVVSLQGARTDTQYF. CDR3 nucleotides: TGCAGCGTTGTGAGCTTACAGGGGGCTCGGACAGATACGCAGTATTTT.

The chain has TRBV20-1 and TRBJ1-6, with D possibly matching TRBD1 (5 bases). This CDR3 comprises 14 residues. Germline V gene lookup returns CDR1 DFQATT and CDR2 SNEGSKA (reference sequence). Trimming took 1 base from V and 7 from J, leaving 11 bases between them. CDR3 sequence: CSARVGTENSPLHF. CDR3 nucleotides: TGCAGTGCTAGAGTTGGGACGGAGAATTCACCCCTCCACTTT.

The chain carries TRBV6-9 and TRBJ2-3; 10 positions match TRBD1. The CDR3 is 16 amino acids. CDR1 MNHGY and CDR2 SVAAGI come from the germline V gene. V gave up 3 bases and J gave up 5 bases; unmatched junction bases: 8. Here the CDR3 DNA reads TGTGCCAGCAGTTACCGCGGGACAGGGGTCGGAGATACGCAGTATTTT. Translation: CASSYRGTGVGDTQYF.